One sample yielded the 28 T cell receptor beta chains listed below, sequenced in a study of cytomegalovirus exposure and HLA in healthy donors. Primers for the PCR totalled 60 Vbeta and 13 Jbeta. Sequencing used immunoSEQ multiplex PCR; TCRdb keeps in-frame clones, though not all of them. The sample shows around 200,000 clones, under 85% of them seen only once. The source material was PBMCs. These receptors all stem from a woman in her 50s in good health and CMV-seropositive.

This chain connects TRBV6-6 to TRBJ1-1, with 8 positions matching TRBD1. In germline, CDR1 is MNHNY, CDR2 SVGAGI (reference sequence). CDR3 length: 16 residues. Trimming cost V 3 bases and J 3 bases; bases outside gene matches: 9. The CDR3 protein is CASSYPGGGTDTEAFF. CDR3 DNA: TGTGCCAGCAGTTATCCAGGGGGCGGGACAGACACTGAAGCTTTCTTT.

The chain employs TRBV7-9 and TRBJ1-3; a possible D gene is TRBD1 (5 bases). The germline V gene has CDR1 SEHNR and CDR2 FQNEAQ (reference sequence). The CDR3 runs to 15 residues. The V gene lost 2 bases and the J gene lost 0 bases, with 8 bases spanning the gap. The CDR3 spells CASSLLGGSGNTIYF. CDR3 in DNA: TGTGCCAGCAGCTTATTGGGGGGCTCTGGAAACACCATATATTTT.

V and J are TRBV7-2 and TRBJ2-7, with D possibly matching TRBD2 (7 bases). The ends were cut back, 5 bases at V and 0 bases at J, with 17 bases in the middle. The CDR3 runs 16 residues. The V gene's germline CDR1 is SGHTA and CDR2 FQGNSA. CDR3 sequence (DNA): TGTGCCAGCAGCCCTAGGGGGGGGCGGCACTCCTACGAGCAGTACTTC. It translates to CASSPRGGRHSYEQYF.

This clone came up once. This rearrangement joins TRBV5-1 to TRBJ2-2, with 8 positions matching TRBD1. V was pared by 3 bases and J by 0 bases, with 7 bases of the junction left unmatched. The germline V gene has CDR1 SGHRS and CDR2 YFSETQ. There are 17 residues in the CDR3. The CDR3 sequence: CASSYAPGQANTGELFF. The CDR3 coding sequence is TGCGCCAGCAGCTACGCCCCGGGACAGGCGAACACCGGGGAGCTGTTTTTT.

The chain employs TRBV7-9 and TRBJ2-7; D unresolved. The V gene's germline CDR1 is SEHNR and CDR2 FQNEAQ (reference sequence). There are 15 residues in the CDR3. V gave up 2 bases and J gave up 0 bases, with 11 bases separating them. The CDR3 DNA sequence: TGTGCCAGCAGCTTATACCGCAACAGCTCCTACGAGCAGTACTTC. This translates into CASSLYRNSSYEQYF.

This clone was seen once. This chain joins TRBV5-4 and TRBJ2-7, with D possibly TRBD2 on 6 matching bases. Germline V gene data show CDR1 as SGHNT and CDR2 as YYREEE (reference sequence). Deletions cut 4 bases from V and 5 bases from J, with 16 bases between. CDR3 length: 14 residues. The CDR3 spells CASSPGGKLHEQYF. The CDR3, as DNA: TGTGCCAGCAGCCCAGGCGGGAAGCTCCACGAGCAGTACTTC.

The chain recombines TRBV28 with TRBJ1-2, with a tentative D call TRBD1 (6 bases). Germline CDR1 MDHEN, CDR2 SYDVKM. The CDR3 consists of 13 residues. V was shortened by 2 bases and J by 8 bases, with 12 bases between the two germline ends. CDR3 loop: CASSLAGAIGYTF. As DNA, the CDR3 is TGTGCCAGCAGTTTAGCAGGGGCTATCGGCTACACCTTC.

In regard to this clone: This same CDR3 is encoded by further DNA sequences in the sample. The chain carries TRBV5-6 and TRBJ1-2, with D uncertain. The CDR3 totals 15 residues. Trimming took off 1 base at V and 7 bases at J, with 17 bases between the two ends. CDR1 SGHDT and CDR2 YYEEEE come from the germline V gene. The CDR3 loop is CASSLLSLTDFGYTF. Written as DNA, the CDR3 is TGTGCCAGCAGCTTGCTTTCGTTAACAGATTTTGGCTACACCTTC. Complete variable domain (other parts from reference TRBV5-6 and TRBJ1-2): DAGVTQSPTHLIKTRGQQVTLRCSPKSGHDTVSWYQQALGQGPQFIFQYYEEEERQRGNFPDRFSGHQFPNYSSELNVNALLLGDSALYLCASSLLSLTDFGYTFGSGTRLTVV.

The chain recombines TRBV19 with TRBJ1-4, with 10 bases identical to TRBD1. Germline V gene lookup returns CDR1 LNHDA and CDR2 SQIVND (reference sequence). The CDR3 consists of 17 residues. The trim removed 3 bases at V and 0 bases at J, leaving 4 bases unmatched. The CDR3 DNA sequence: TGTGCCAGTAGTATTAACGGACAGGGGGCAACTAATGAAAAACTGTTTTTT. It yields the protein CASSINGQGATNEKLFF.

Only a few counts were recorded for this clone. The chain combines TRBV4-3 with TRBJ1-1; 8 bases map to TRBD1. The V segment lost 4 bases and the J segment 3 bases; nucleotides outside the gene matches: 10. The germline gives CDR1 LGHNA, CDR2 YSLEER. The length of the CDR3 is 16 residues. The chain's CDR3 is CASSPPQGGFYTEAFF. As DNA, the CDR3 is TGCGCCAGCAGCCCACCACAGGGGGGGTTCTACACTGAAGCTTTCTTT.

The V gene is TRBV7-8, the J gene TRBJ1-3, with D perhaps TRBD1 (6 bases). The germline V gene encodes CDR1 SGHVS and CDR2 FQNEAQ. Trimming shortened V by 2 bases and J by 4 bases, and 15 bases separated the two germline ends. This CDR3 has 16 residues. This CDR3 reads CASSLRDTELGNTIYF. The CDR3 DNA is TGTGCCAGCAGCTTACGGGACACGGAGTTGGGAAACACCATATATTTT.

CDR3 region: CASSRLYALAGELFF. The CDR3 DNA reads as TGTGCCAGTAGTAGATTATACGCACTGGCCGGGGAGCTGTTTTTT. The chain uses TRBV19 and TRBJ2-2, with no clear D. The CDR3 spans 15 residues. Looked up from germline, CDR1 is LNHDA and CDR2 is SQIVND (reference sequence). Between the trimmed V and J ends, which lost 4 bases and 6 bases, there was a span of 15 bases.

This clone has just a few counts. The chain uses TRBV7-9 and TRBJ2-3; weak D call: TRBD1 (5 bases). V gave up 6 bases and J gave up 1 base, with 14 bases separating them. Germline assignment: CDR1 SEHNR and CDR2 FQNEAQ (reference sequence). The CDR3 spans 15 residues. DNA for the CDR3: TGTGCCAGCAGGCAAAGGGTAGGGGGCACAGATACGCAGTATTTT. It yields the protein CASRQRVGGTDTQYF.

The rearrangement uses TRBV7-9 and TRBJ1-5; 8 nucleotides line up with TRBD1. J lost 0 bases, V lost 5 bases, and 3 bases had no gene match. The V gene's germline CDR1 is SEHNR and CDR2 FQNEAQ (reference sequence). The CDR3 spans 15 residues. CDR3 nucleotide sequence: TGTGCCAGCAGCCAGGGGGCTTCTAGCAATCAGCCCCAGCATTTT. It translates to CASSQGASSNQPQHF.

The chain has TRBV7-2 and TRBJ1-6, with TRBD1 matching over 7 bases. The V gene's germline CDR1 is SGHTA and CDR2 FQGNSA. The CDR3 covers 17 residues. The trim removed 1 base at V and 0 bases at J, leaving 3 bases unmatched. CDR3 amino acids: CASSLGQGSSYNSPLHF. The CDR3 DNA is TGTGCCAGCAGCTTAGGACAGGGAAGCTCCTATAATTCACCCCTCCACTTT.

The chain recombines TRBV5-1 with TRBJ1-4; 10 positions match TRBD1. The CDR3 has 17 amino acids. V dropped 4 bases and J dropped 0; count of bases not matched to a gene: 6. Germline V CDR1 and CDR2: SGHRS, YFSETQ. The CDR3 nucleotides are TGCGCCAGCAGCCCGGGACAGGGGAAGACAACTAATGAAAAACTGTTTTTT. Translation gives CASSPGQGKTTNEKLFF. Drawing the rest from reference TRBV5-1 and TRBJ1-4, the complete variable domain is KAGVTQTPRYLIKTRGQQVTLSCSPISGHRSVSWYQQTPGQGLQFLFEYFSETQRNKGNFPGRFSGRQFSNSRSEMNVSTLELGDSALYLCASSPGQGKTTNEKLFFGSGTQLSVL.

The chain has TRBV7-9 and TRBJ1-3; possible D gene TRBD1, 5 bases. The V end was cut by 1 base, the J end by 8 bases, with 12 bases between. The germline gives CDR1 SEHNR, CDR2 FQNEAQ (reference sequence). The CDR3 extends over 14 amino acids. As DNA, the CDR3 is TGTGCCAGCAGCTTAGGACAGCCGGGGGACACCATATATTTT. This sequence encodes CASSLGQPGDTIYF. The whole variable domain, remainder taken from reference TRBV7-9 and TRBJ1-3, is DTGVSQNPRHKITKRGQNVTFRCDPISEHNRLYWYRQTLGQGPEFLTYFQNEAQLEKSRLLSDRFSAERPKGSFSTLEIQRTEQGDSAMYLCASSLGQPGDTIYFGEGSWLTVV.

The J gene is TRBJ2-7, the V gene TRBV27; perhaps TRBD1 as D (6 bases). Germline CDR1 reads MNHEY; CDR2 reads SMNVEV (reference sequence). Trimming removed 4 bases from V and 1 base from J, with 8 bases in between. CDR3 length equals 13 residues. The CDR3 region is CASSSTGSYEQYF. CDR3 nucleotide sequence: TGTGCCAGCAGTTCTACAGGGTCCTACGAGCAGTACTTC.

This chain joins TRBV30 and TRBJ1-5; 7 bases fit TRBD1. V lost 6 bases and J lost 4; bases outside the gene matches: 9. The germline V gene has CDR1 GTSNPN and CDR2 SVGIG (reference sequence). The CDR3 extends over 14 amino acids. The CDR3 DNA sequence: TGTGCCTGTGACCCTACAGGGGAGAATCAGCCCCAGCATTTT. This sequence encodes CACDPTGENQPQHF.

The chain links TRBV19 to TRBJ2-7, with 9 bases fitting TRBD1. Germline V CDR1 and CDR2: LNHDA, SQIVND (reference sequence). The J segment lost 3 bases and the V segment lost 9 bases, leaving 15 bases of the junction unmatched. The CDR3 is 16 residues long. CDR3 nucleotides: TGTGCCAGCAAAGATTTCCTCCGGGACAGGGTCTACGAGCAGTACTTC. Translating it yields CASKDFLRDRVYEQYF. The whole variable domain, filled in from reference TRBV19 and TRBJ2-7, reads DGGITQSPKYLFRKEGQNVTLSCEQNLNHDAMYWYRQDPGQGLRLIYYSQIVNDFQKGDIAEGYSVSREKKESFPLTVTSAQKNPTAFYLCASKDFLRDRVYEQYFGPGTRLTVT.

This clone was picked up one time. The CDR3 DNA is TGTGCCAGCAGCTTCCAAAGAGGCACAGATACGCAGTATTTT. It is translated as CASSFQRGTDTQYF. The chain links TRBV11-2 to TRBJ2-3; D gene uncertain. This CDR3 has 14 residues. Germline-derived CDR1 and CDR2 are SGHAT and FQNNGV. V shed 3 bases and J shed 1 base, with 8 bases lying between them.

Concerning this clone itself: One end of the junction does not line up with germline, which may come from a read error. The chain uses TRBV7-6 and TRBJ2-3; possible D gene TRBD1, 6 bases. Germline CDR1 is SGHVS and CDR2 is FNYEAQ. There are 13 residues in the CDR3. This chain's CDR3 is CASSLGRTVTQYF. The CDR3 coding sequence is TGTGCCAGCAGCTTAGGTCGGACAGTTACGCAGTATTTT.

This chain joins TRBV4-3 and TRBJ2-7; weak D call: TRBD1 (5 bases). CDR1 is LGHNA and CDR2 is YSLEER in the germline V gene. V lost 4 bases and J 3 bases, leaving 10 bases between the germline ends. The CDR3 is 13 amino acids. The CDR3: CASSRDRNYEQYF. DNA of the CDR3: TGCGCCAGCAGCCGCGACAGAAACTACGAGCAGTACTTC.

The J gene is TRBJ2-2, the V gene TRBV28; weak D call: TRBD1 (6 bases). The CDR3 consists of 15 residues. Germline CDR1 reads MDHEN; CDR2 reads SYDVKM. V lost 6 bases, J lost 1 base, and 12 bases lay in between. DNA for the CDR3: TGTGCCAGCAGATCAGGACAGCTGAACACCGGGGAGCTGTTTTTT. This encodes CASRSGQLNTGELFF.

A note on this clone: A much bigger clone sits one base away, suggesting this may be a read error. The CDR3 spells CASSEGLNNEQFF. Here the CDR3 DNA reads TGTGCCAGCAGCGAGGGACTTAACAATGAGCAGTTCTTC. The chain carries TRBV9 and TRBJ2-1, with D tentatively TRBD2 (6 bases). V was cut by 3 bases and J by 5 bases, with 9 bases left in between. Looked up from germline, CDR1 is SGDLS and CDR2 is YYNGEE. CDR3 length: 13 residues.

V gene TRBV5-5 combines with J gene TRBJ1-2, with D perhaps matching TRBD1 (5 bases). The CDR3 is 13 amino acids. Germline values: CDR1 SGHKS, CDR2 YYEKEE (reference sequence). Trimming pared 6 bases from V and 6 bases from J, leaving 15 bases between. CDR3 region: CASNYIGGDGYTF. CDR3 coding DNA: TGTGCCAGCAATTACATCGGGGGGGATGGCTACACCTTC.

J is TRBJ2-1 and V is TRBV27; the D gene is possibly TRBD1 (6 bases). The CDR3 extends over 15 amino acids. V was trimmed by 1 base and J by 8 bases, leaving 15 bases between them. Germline assignment: CDR1 MNHEY and CDR2 SMNVEV (reference sequence). Here the CDR3 reads CASSLWGHSLHEQFF. The CDR3 region has the DNA TGTGCCAGCAGTTTATGGGGACATTCTCTCCATGAGCAGTTCTTC.

This rearrangement joins TRBV27 to TRBJ2-5; 12 nucleotides match TRBD2. This CDR3 spans 16 amino acids. The germline gives CDR1 MNHEY, CDR2 SMNVEV (reference sequence). The trim removed 4 bases at V and 5 bases at J, leaving 8 bases unmatched. This chain's CDR3 is CASSSSSGGAGETQYF. Here the CDR3 DNA reads TGTGCCAGCAGTTCGTCTAGCGGGGGGGCAGGGGAGACCCAGTACTTC.